The clone carrying this T cell receptor beta chain has just one count. Its antigen is currently unknown. CDR3 length equals 15 residues. The junction had 2 bases not matched to a gene; V was cut back by 0 bases and J by 5 bases. From germline, CDR1 is SQVTM and CDR2 ANQGSEA. Regions amplified from RNA transcripts were the TCR beta CDR3 regions. Researchers ran a first-round RT-PCR on the TCR CDR3 using the HTBI primer set. MiXCR was run by TCRdb on the multiplex PCR reads, yielding one entry per CDR3 protein. The sample has hundreds of thousands of distinct CDR3 sequences; roughly 14% are singletons. This entry belongs to a study of T cells in Graves' hyperthyroidism and ophthalmopathy. Study results and limitations: Ophthalmopathy and stable hyperthyroidism were told apart by a 13 V-J model.

The sequence was obtained from a man aged 18-30 years with Graves' ophthalmopathy. The chain has TRBV29-1 and TRBJ1-4, with 11 bases aligning to TRBD1. Input material: blood. The CDR3 DNA follows: TGCAGCGTTGAAGACTGGGACAGGGGGAATGAAAAACTGTTTTTT. It encodes CSVEDWDRGNEKLFF.